The clone carrying this T cell receptor (beta chain) was picked up a small number of times. These data originate in a study of spatial heterogeneity in lung cancer. Every TCR cDNA molecule bore a unique molecular identifier. TCRdb reanalysed the 5' RACE reads using MiXCR and keeps one entry per CDR3 protein. The sample lists 39,000 or so distinct CDR3 sequences, around 7.5% occurring once. Time point specified: sample taken at primary tumor resection. With 4 bases clipped from V and 1 base from J, the junction kept 2 bases outside the gene matches. CDR3 length: 14 residues. CDR1 is SNHLY, CDR2 FYNNEI, per germline.

The receptor was isolated from a male donor with early-stage non-small cell lung cancer. This chain links TRBV2 with TRBJ2-3, with TRBD1 matching over 7 bases. Specimen: PBMCs, collected at surgery. The CDR3 protein is CASSGTGGTDTQYF. As DNA, the CDR3 is TGTGCCAGCAGTGGAACAGGGGGCACAGATACGCAGTATTTT.